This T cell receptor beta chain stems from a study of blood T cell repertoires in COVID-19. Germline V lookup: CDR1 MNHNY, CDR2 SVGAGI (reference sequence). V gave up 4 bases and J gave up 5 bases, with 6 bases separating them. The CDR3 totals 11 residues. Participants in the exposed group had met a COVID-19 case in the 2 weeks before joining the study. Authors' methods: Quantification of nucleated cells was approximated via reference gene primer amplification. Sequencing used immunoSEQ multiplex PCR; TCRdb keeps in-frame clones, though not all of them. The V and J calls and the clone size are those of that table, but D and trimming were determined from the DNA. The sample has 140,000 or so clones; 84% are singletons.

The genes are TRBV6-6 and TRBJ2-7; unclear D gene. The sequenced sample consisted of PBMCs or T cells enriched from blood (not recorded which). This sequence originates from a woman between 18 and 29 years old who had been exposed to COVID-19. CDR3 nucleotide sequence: TGTGCCAGCAGTTCCCCTAACGAGCAGTACTTC. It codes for CASSSPNEQYF.